The 16 T cell receptor beta chains given below trace back to one sample, sequenced in a study of beta chain features in type 1 diabetes. Findings and caveats of the study: There was a moderate but significant shortening of TCRB CDR3s in all four CD4+ subsets of Type 1 diabetes patients.

Expressed TCRB transcripts were sequenced because the entire RNA isolate underwent reverse transcription. The protocol was immunoSEQ multiplex PCR, while the TCRdb copy is restricted to in-frame clones and leaves out a portion. The profile shows over 120,000 clones, roughly an eighth of them singletons. No antigen is known for these receptors. Sequenced material: central memory CD4+ T cells from blood. These receptors originate from a man between 18 and 35 years old with type 1 diabetes.

For this clone: At one end the junction does not follow the germline gene, possibly because of a read error. J is TRBJ2-1 and V is TRBV11-3; tentatively, D is TRBD2 (6 bases). The CDR3 spans 12 residues. The germline V gene has CDR1 SGHNT and CDR2 YENEEA. Written as DNA, the CDR3 is TGTGCCAGCAGCTTAGATCAGGGCTTAGCGGTCTTC. Encoded protein: CASSLDQGLAVF. Full variable domain (rest looked up from reference TRBV11-3 and TRBJ2-1): EAGVVQSPRYKIIEKKQPVAFWCNPISGHNTLYWYLQNLGQGPELLIRYENEEAVDDSQLPKDRFSAERLKGVDSTLKIQPAELGDSAVYLCASSLDQGLAVFGPGTRLTVL.

The rearrangement links TRBV29-1 to TRBJ2-7, with D possibly matching TRBD2 (6 bases). Germline V gene sequence: CDR1 SQVTM, CDR2 ANQGSEA. Trimming stripped 1 base from V and 3 bases from J, with 13 bases between. This CDR3 spans 14 amino acids. For the CDR3, the DNA is TGCAGCGTTGAAGCCCGCGGGGTAAACTACGAGCAGTACTTC. Translating it yields CSVEARGVNYEQYF.

Notes on this clone: One end of the junction is discordant with germline, which a read error may explain. V is TRBV10-3 and J is TRBJ2-1; D remains unclear. The CDR3 is 15 residues long. Germline assignment: CDR1 ENHRY and CDR2 SYGVKD. CDR3 sequence: CASSTPGVRSNEQFF. Here the CDR3 DNA reads TGTGCCAGCAGTACCCCTGGGGTTAGGAGCAATGAGCAGTTCTTC.

The chain has TRBV19 and TRBJ2-5; the match to TRBD2 covers 7 bases. J lost 5 bases, V lost 10 bases, and 4 bases had no gene match. Per the germline V gene, CDR1 is LNHDA and CDR2 is SQIVND (reference sequence). The CDR3 has 11 residues. CDR3 protein: CATGLEETQYF. The CDR3 coding sequence is TGTGCCACCGGACTAGAGGAGACCCAGTACTTC.

This clone was detected a few times. This chain joins TRBV7-2 and TRBJ2-7; D remains unclear. Germline V gene lookup returns CDR1 SGHTA and CDR2 FQGNSA. This CDR3 is 14 amino acids long. Trimming stripped 1 base from V and 4 bases from J, with 11 bases between. Here the CDR3 DNA reads TGTGCCAGCAGCTTAGGCCGCTCGGTTTACGAGCAGTACTTC. Its protein is CASSLGRSVYEQYF.

The rearrangement joins TRBV18 to TRBJ2-2; D is perhaps TRBD2 (6 bases). In germline, CDR1 is KGHSH, CDR2 LQKENI. With 0 bases removed from V and 6 bases from J, the gap between germline ends came to 11 bases. CDR3 length equals 15 residues. The CDR3 bases are TGTGCCAGCTCACCACCTGGGACTCCTCCCGGGGAGCTGTTTTTT. Residues: CASSPPGTPPGELFF.

This clone has at least ten counts. The chain uses TRBV29-1 and TRBJ2-2, with 7 bases lining up with TRBD1. The CDR3 runs 14 residues. Germline V gene data show CDR1 as SQVTM and CDR2 as ANQGSEA. Trimming took 5 bases from V and 7 from J; bases not matched to a gene: 10. The CDR3 is CSVSTDRENGELFF. The CDR3 nucleotides are TGCAGCGTTTCCACCGACAGGGAAAACGGGGAGCTGTTTTTT.

V is TRBV18 and J is TRBJ1-6; a possible D gene is TRBD1 (6 bases). The CDR3 is 15 residues long. Per germline, CDR1 KGHSH and CDR2 LQKENI. The V end was cut by 3 bases, the J end by 6 bases, with 12 bases between. In DNA form, the CDR3 reads TGTGCCAGCTCACCCTCACAGGGAGTTAATTCACCCCTCCACTTT. Amino acids: CASSPSQGVNSPLHF.

The J gene is TRBJ1-6, the V gene TRBV30; TRBD1 might be the D (6 bases). Germline V gene lookup returns CDR1 GTSNPN and CDR2 SVGIG (reference sequence). The CDR3 length is 15 residues. The V and J ends lost 0 bases and 7 bases respectively, with 13 bases between them. The CDR3 loop reads CAWSVGGGGNSPLHF. The CDR3 DNA is TGTGCCTGGAGTGTTGGAGGGGGTGGAAATTCACCCCTCCACTTT.

This clone was counted a few times. The chain is built from TRBV5-1 and TRBJ2-5, with 8 bases aligning to TRBD2. Unmatched junction bases numbered 10, after V lost 4 bases and J lost 5 bases. The CDR3 sequence is 15 residues long. Looked up from germline, CDR1 is SGHRS and CDR2 is YFSETQ. CDR3 sequence: CASSPGRGGVETQYF. In DNA, the CDR3 is TGCGCCAGCAGCCCCGGGAGGGGTGGGGTTGAGACCCAGTACTTC.

The table lists this clone with a few counts. The rearrangement uses TRBV10-3 and TRBJ2-7, with unresolved D. The CDR3 is 14 residues long. Looked up from germline, CDR1 is ENHRY and CDR2 is SYGVKD. V was trimmed by 3 bases and J by 1 base, leaving 10 bases between them. The CDR3 nucleotides are TGTGCCATCAGTGACCCACGAACTTCCTACGAGCAGTACTTC. It encodes CAISDPRTSYEQYF.

This clone was counted between two and nine times. This sample includes further DNA sequences coding for the same CDR3. The rearrangement joins TRBV18 to TRBJ1-5; the D is unclear. The CDR3 is 14 amino acids. Looked up from germline, CDR1 is KGHSH and CDR2 is LQKENI. V was clipped by 1 base and J by 0 bases, with 4 bases between them. For the CDR3, the DNA is TGTGCCAGCTCACCACAGGGTAGCAATCAGCCCCAGCATTTT. It translates to CASSPQGSNQPQHF.

This clone was found a few times. V gene TRBV4-2 combines with J gene TRBJ1-4; 10 bases agree with TRBD1. This CDR3 contains 14 residues. V lost 4 bases and J lost 8; bases outside the gene matches: 4. Germline CDR1 and CDR2: LGHNA and YNFKEQ. In nucleotides, the CDR3 is TGTGCCAGCAGCCCCAGGACAGGGGGAGAAAAACTGTTTTTT. As protein: CASSPRTGGEKLFF.

The J gene is TRBJ2-1, the V gene TRBV6-5; a possible D gene is TRBD2 (5 bases). The V end was cut by 0 bases, the J end by 4 bases, with 10 bases between. CDR1 MNHEY and CDR2 SVGAGI come from the germline V gene. This CDR3 has 15 amino acids. This CDR3 reads CASSYSTGIYNEQFF. The CDR3 DNA follows: TGTGCCAGCAGTTACTCGACGGGGATTTACAATGAGCAGTTCTTC.

The chain carries TRBV10-1 and TRBJ2-5; D uncertain. This CDR3 contains 12 residues. Trimming left V 6 bases short and J 3 bases short, with 8 bases between. Germline loops: CDR1 WNHNN, CDR2 SYGVQD (reference sequence). The CDR3: CASSGPEETQYF. The DNA of the CDR3 is TGCGCCAGCAGCGGGCCAGAAGAGACCCAGTACTTC.

The rearrangement joins TRBV28 to TRBJ2-7; 8 bases agree with TRBD1. The length of the CDR3 is 15 residues. Germline V lookup: CDR1 MDHEN, CDR2 SYDVKM. J gave up 3 bases and V 5 bases, and 9 bases lay outside the gene matches. The chain's CDR3 is CASSDPGQVNYEQYF. CDR3 in DNA: TGTGCCAGCAGTGACCCGGGACAGGTGAACTACGAGCAGTACTTC.